This T cell receptor (beta chain) came from a study of blood T cell repertoires in COVID-19. Repertoires were generated with immunoSEQ multiplex PCR, while TCRdb's copy carries only in-frame clones and drops some. The data show around 210,000 clones, with 70% to 90% seen just once and roughly 0.78% held by the top ten. V lost 6 bases, J lost 3 bases, and 11 bases lay in between. Per germline, CDR1 MNHEY and CDR2 SVGAGI. CDR3 size: 13 residues. This sequence was found in a woman in her 70s with acute or convalescent COVID-19. The chain uses TRBV6-5 and TRBJ2-5; D is unclear. Sequencing was done on a sample of peripheral blood. CDR3 residues: CASSLFSKETQYF. The CDR3 DNA is TGTGCCAGCAGCTTGTTCAGTAAAGAGACCCAGTACTTC.